The 21 T cell receptor beta chains reported below all come from one sample, sequenced in a study of technical replicates of blood from several donors. The data were produced by immunoSEQ multiplex PCR, yet TCRdb's version contains in-frame clones alone and is incomplete. The repertoire includes 66,000 or so clones, around 87% of them detected once, and roughly 4.6% sits in the top ten. The sample comprised PBMCs. The receptors come from a human donor in good health. Some clones in this sample may be carry-over from other donors' samples.

The rearrangement uses TRBV4-1 and TRBJ2-3; 8 bases agree with TRBD2. This CDR3 comprises 15 residues. V lost 4 bases, J lost 0 bases, and 3 bases stayed unmatched. CDR1 is MGHRA, CDR2 YSYEKL, per germline. This chain's CDR3 is CASSRTSLSTDTQYF. The CDR3 bases are TGCGCCAGCAGCCGGACTAGCTTAAGCACAGATACGCAGTATTTT.

CDR3 nucleotide sequence: TGTGCCAGCACCTTCAGGGGAAGGGACACTGAAGCTTTCTTT. This gives the protein CASTFRGRDTEAFF. J is TRBJ1-1 and V is TRBV6-1; perhaps TRBD1 as D (6 bases). The germline V gene encodes CDR1 MNHNS and CDR2 SASEGT. The V and J ends lost 7 bases and 3 bases respectively, with 15 bases between them. The length of the CDR3 is 14 residues.

The chain has TRBV5-1 and TRBJ1-4; the D is unclear. The CDR3 has 14 amino acids. Germline V lookup: CDR1 SGHRS, CDR2 YFSETQ. Trimming took 6 bases from V and 6 from J, leaving 15 bases between them. CDR3 DNA: TGCGCCAGCAACGCGGGCAGCCTCCATGAAAAACTGTTTTTT. Translated: CASNAGSLHEKLFF.

The genes are TRBV19 and TRBJ1-4, with TRBD1 as a possible D gene (5 bases). This CDR3 spans 14 amino acids. V lost 10 bases to trimming and J lost 11 bases, with 23 bases between them. In germline, CDR1 is LNHDA, CDR2 SQIVND (reference sequence). CDR3 region: CATRPGGVLGKLFF. The CDR3 DNA sequence: TGTGCCACCCGCCCGGGAGGGGTCTTAGGGAAACTGTTTTTT.

CDR3: CASSLPDYRYTF. The CDR3 DNA reads TGCGCCAGCAGCTTGCCCGACTATCGGTACACCTTC. The rearrangement links TRBV5-1 to TRBJ1-2; no firm D call. The V end lost 1 base, the J end lost 11 bases, and 12 bases lay between the germline ends. Germline CDR1 is SGHRS and CDR2 is YFSETQ. The CDR3 spans 12 residues. The variable domain in full, with the rest retrieved from reference TRBV5-1 and TRBJ1-2, is KAGVTQTPRYLIKTRGQQVTLSCSPISGHRSVSWYQQTPGQGLQFLFEYFSETQRNKGNFPGRFSGRQFSNSRSEMNVSTLELGDSALYLCASSLPDYRYTFGSGTRLTVV.

A single count supports this clone. The V call is TRBV13, the J call TRBJ2-5, with a weak D call TRBD2 (6 bases). Germline V CDR1 and CDR2: PRHDT, FYEKMQ (reference sequence). The CDR3 length is 15 residues. V was pared by 3 bases and J by 5 bases, with 16 bases between. This CDR3 reads CASSFFQTSLETQYF. CDR3 in DNA: TGTGCCAGCAGCTTTTTCCAGACTAGTCTGGAGACCCAGTACTTC.

The J gene is TRBJ1-5, the V gene TRBV6-4, with D maybe TRBD1 (5 bases). The V gene lost 7 bases and the J gene lost 1 base, with 20 bases spanning the gap. Germline V gene sequence: CDR1 MRHNA, CDR2 SNTAGT. The CDR3 totals 17 residues. The CDR3 reads CASTRNRIPKSNQPQHF. Written as DNA, the CDR3 is TGTGCCAGCACCCGAAACAGGATACCCAAGAGCAATCAGCCCCAGCATTTT.

This sequence joins TRBV20-1 and TRBJ2-1, with D perhaps TRBD2 (5 bases). This CDR3 region has 10 residues. V lost 6 bases, J lost 7 bases, and 7 bases lay in between. Germline values: CDR1 DFQATT, CDR2 SNEGSKA (reference sequence). The CDR3 DNA reads as TGCAGTGCGGAGGCGAATGAGCAGTTCTTC. As protein: CSAEANEQFF.

The chain has TRBV7-2 and TRBJ1-1; TRBD1 matches at 8 bases. This CDR3 is 12 amino acids long. From germline, CDR1 is SGHTA and CDR2 FQGNSA. After removal of 5 bases from V and 6 bases from J, the junction contained 2 bases not matched to a gene. CDR3 nucleotides: TGTGCCAGCAGCCGGGACAGGTCTGAAGCTTTCTTT. Residues: CASSRDRSEAFF.

This clone was recorded only once. The gene calls are TRBV7-8 and TRBJ2-7, with 9 bases that match TRBD2. In germline, CDR1 is SGHVS, CDR2 FQNEAQ. This CDR3 is 14 amino acids long. V was pared by 6 bases and J by 5 bases, with 8 bases of the junction left unmatched. The CDR3 DNA sequence: TGTGCCAGCAGGGGGAGTAGCGGGGGTAACGAGCAGTACTTC. Amino acid sequence: CASRGSSGGNEQYF.

J is TRBJ1-1 and V is TRBV5-1; 12 positions agree with TRBD1. Trimming cost V 5 bases and J 2 bases; bases outside gene matches: 4. Germline assignment: CDR1 SGHRS and CDR2 YFSETQ. CDR3 length: 15 amino acids. CDR3 in DNA: TGCGCCAGCAGTGATGGGACAGGGGGCAACACTGAAGCTTTCTTT. It is translated as CASSDGTGGNTEAFF.

The rearrangement links TRBV4-2 to TRBJ1-2; D ambiguous. CDR3 length equals 17 residues. Germline CDR1 reads LGHNA; CDR2 reads YNFKEQ. V gave up 0 bases and J gave up 4 bases, with 18 bases separating them. CDR3 in DNA: TGTGCCAGCAGCCAAGATCACCGCCGCGGCACCTCCTATGGCTACACCTTC. Translated, it gives CASSQDHRRGTSYGYTF.

The chain has TRBV7-9 and TRBJ2-7; maybe TRBD2 (5 bases). This CDR3 has 16 residues. Germline V lookup: CDR1 SEHNR, CDR2 FQNEAQ (reference sequence). V was shortened by 1 base and J by 3 bases, with 16 bases between the two germline ends. CDR3 protein: CASSLGLGILRYEQYF. The CDR3 DNA sequence: TGTGCCAGCAGCTTAGGGCTCGGGATACTCCGCTACGAGCAGTACTTC.

J is TRBJ2-3 and V is TRBV4-1; unclear D gene. This CDR3 has 15 residues. Germline V gene lookup returns CDR1 MGHRA and CDR2 YSYEKL. The V gene lost 2 bases and the J gene lost 1 base, with 10 bases spanning the gap. CDR3 region: CASSQFNGGTDTQYF. CDR3 DNA sequence: TGCGCCAGCAGCCAATTCAATGGAGGCACAGATACGCAGTATTTT.

The J gene is TRBJ1-2, the V gene TRBV19, with a weak D call TRBD1 (6 bases). V was cut by 3 bases and J by 7 bases, with 9 bases left in between. The CDR3 has 12 amino acids. Per the germline V gene, CDR1 is LNHDA and CDR2 is SQIVND (reference sequence). CDR3 sequence (DNA): TGTGCCAGTAGTATTAGGGGGTTTGGCTACACCTTC. Its protein is CASSIRGFGYTF.

The chain couples TRBV27 to TRBJ2-7; the D gene is possibly TRBD1 (6 bases). The CDR3 spans 13 residues. V lost 2 bases and J lost 1, with 6 bases in between. Germline V gives CDR1 MNHEY, CDR2 SMNVEV (reference sequence). The CDR3 DNA sequence: TGTGCCAGCAGTTTAAGGGGGTCCTACGAGCAGTACTTC. Translation: CASSLRGSYEQYF.

This clone was counted only a few times. The V gene is TRBV7-9, the J gene TRBJ1-2, with 8 bases that match TRBD1. Germline V gene sequence: CDR1 SEHNR, CDR2 FQNEAQ (reference sequence). V lost 3 bases to trimming and J lost 0 bases; unmatched junction nucleotides: 9. The CDR3 runs to 17 residues. The chain's CDR3 is CASSFSTGAVSNYGYTF. The CDR3 region has the DNA TGTGCCAGCAGCTTTTCGACAGGGGCGGTTTCTAACTATGGCTACACCTTC.

The chain is built from TRBV10-3 and TRBJ2-1; 9 nucleotides agree with TRBD1. The trim removed 5 bases at V and 2 bases at J, leaving 7 bases unmatched. CDR3 length: 16 amino acids. Germline CDR1 ENHRY, CDR2 SYGVKD. The DNA of the CDR3 is TGTGCCATCAGTCAGAGGACAGGGGCCGCCTACAATGAGCAGTTCTTC. Amino acid sequence: CAISQRTGAAYNEQFF.

V gene TRBV18 combines with J gene TRBJ2-7; D unclear. CDR3 length equals 12 residues. The germline CDR1 and CDR2 sequences are KGHSH and LQKENI. V lost 3 bases to trimming and J lost 2 bases, with 5 bases between them. The CDR3 loop is CASSPDTYEQYF. The CDR3 bases are TGTGCCAGCTCACCCGACACCTACGAGCAGTACTTC.

The rearrangement links TRBV19 to TRBJ1-6, with D perhaps TRBD1 (5 bases). The V gene's germline CDR1 is LNHDA and CDR2 SQIVND (reference sequence). V was pared by 9 bases and J by 7 bases, with 16 bases between. The CDR3 runs to 14 residues. In DNA form, the CDR3 reads TGTGCCAGCCCGGAGGGGCAGTTAAATTCACCCCTCCACTTT. Encoded protein: CASPEGQLNSPLHF.

V and J are TRBV5-1 and TRBJ2-5, with 9 positions matching TRBD2. This CDR3 contains 14 residues. Losses at the gene ends were 4 bases for V and 0 bases for J; bases not matched to a gene: 1. Germline CDR1 reads SGHRS; CDR2 reads YFSETQ. CDR3 nucleotide sequence: TGCGCCAGCAGCCCTAGCGGGGACCAAGAGACCCAGTACTTC. It codes for CASSPSGDQETQYF.